Listed here are 10 T cell receptor beta chains from one sample, sequenced in a study of T cell responses to AZD1222 COVID-19 vaccine. The table came from immunoSEQ multiplex PCR; TCRdb's copy has only in-frame clones and leaves some out. This sample has some 190,000 clones, with 80% to 90% found just once. The source material was peripheral blood, sampled on day 0 of AZD1222 vaccination. These receptors came from an adult in good health.

In this sample, this clone turned up once. The rearrangement joins TRBV13 to TRBJ2-1; 8 bases agree with TRBD1. The V segment lost 6 bases and the J segment 2 bases; nucleotides outside the gene matches: 6. The length of the CDR3 is 15 residues. Germline V gene lookup returns CDR1 PRHDT and CDR2 FYEKMQ (reference sequence). The chain's CDR3 is CASSQDRVAYNEQFF. The CDR3 coding sequence is TGTGCCAGCAGTCAGGACAGGGTAGCCTACAATGAGCAGTTCTTC.

CDR3 nucleotide sequence: TGTGCCAGCAGCTTCCCTAGCGGGGGGGCCCCCGGGGAGCTGTTTTTT. Amino acid sequence: CASSFPSGGAPGELFF. V and J are TRBV11-2 and TRBJ2-2, with 12 bases lining up with TRBD2. V lost 3 bases to trimming and J lost 6 bases; unmatched junction nucleotides: 5. CDR1 and CDR2 (germline): SGHAT, FQNNGV. The CDR3 covers 16 residues.

V usage is TRBV5-4 and J usage is TRBJ1-3, with no clear D. Looked up from germline, CDR1 is SGHNT and CDR2 is YYREEE (reference sequence). Trimming removed 3 bases from V and 4 bases from J, with 11 bases in between. There are 14 residues in the CDR3. CDR3: CASSSGAPGNTIYF. The CDR3 DNA sequence: TGTGCCAGCAGCTCCGGCGCGCCCGGAAACACCATATATTTT.

In this sample, this clone turned up once. The same CDR3 is also encoded by other DNA sequences in this sample. The J gene is TRBJ2-7, the V gene TRBV9, with 11 bases lining up with TRBD1. J lost 2 bases, V lost 2 bases, and 0 bases had no gene match. Germline V gene data show CDR1 as SGDLS and CDR2 as YYNGEE. The CDR3 contains 14 residues. This CDR3 is CASSVGQGAYEQYF. For the CDR3, the DNA is TGTGCCAGCAGCGTGGGACAGGGGGCCTACGAGCAGTACTTC.

The chain recombines TRBV4-3 with TRBJ2-5, with D possibly being TRBD2 (7 bases). Trimming took 4 bases from V and 2 from J, leaving 17 bases between them. Germline CDR1 LGHNA, CDR2 YSLEER. The CDR3 loop spans 16 amino acids. CDR3 DNA: TGCGCCAGCAGCCCCTCTGGGGGGGCGTGGCAAGAGACCCAGTACTTC. Protein product: CASSPSGGAWQETQYF.

J is TRBJ2-2 and V is TRBV15; no firm D call. The CDR3 is 14 amino acids. Germline V gives CDR1 LNHNV, CDR2 YYDKDF (reference sequence). The V gene lost 5 bases and the J gene lost 3 bases, with 10 bases spanning the gap. CDR3 sequence (DNA): TGTGCCACCAGCGCCCGTCGGGACACCGGGGAGCTGTTTTTT. As protein: CATSARRDTGELFF.

This clone was found a few times. The rearrangement links TRBV5-1 to TRBJ1-1; D may be TRBD1 (6 bases). This CDR3 contains 20 residues. The ends were cut back, 2 bases at V and 0 bases at J, with 26 bases in the middle. CDR1 and CDR2 (germline): SGHRS, YFSETQ. CDR3 protein: CASSLGQYKIGTPLNTEAFF. The CDR3, as DNA: TGCGCCAGCAGCTTAGGACAGTACAAAATCGGGACACCCCTGAACACTGAAGCTTTCTTT.

This clone was seen only once. V usage is TRBV5-6 and J usage is TRBJ1-5; D unclear. The CDR3 contains 13 residues. Germline V lookup: CDR1 SGHDT, CDR2 YYEEEE. V was pared by 0 bases and J by 9 bases, with 10 bases between. In DNA form, the CDR3 reads TGTGCCAGCAGCTTGGTTACGGGAGGGCCCCAGCATTTT. Translated: CASSLVTGGPQHF.

The chain couples TRBV4-3 to TRBJ2-7, with TRBD1 matching 12 bases. The CDR3 contains 15 residues. CDR1 is LGHNA and CDR2 is YSLEER in the germline V gene. Losses at the gene ends were 5 bases for V and 7 bases for J; bases not matched to a gene: 9. The DNA of the CDR3 is TGCGCCAGCAGCTACGGGACAGGGGGCTTGGGAGAGCAGTACTTC. The encoded protein is CASSYGTGGLGEQYF.

The rearrangement joins TRBV28 to TRBJ1-2, with 7 bases fitting TRBD1. Trimming cost V 5 bases and J 7 bases; bases outside gene matches: 7. The CDR3 totals 13 residues. The germline V gene has CDR1 MDHEN and CDR2 SYDVKM. In DNA form, the CDR3 reads TGTGCCAGCAGTATGAGGGCAGGGGGTGGCTACACCTTC. The encoded protein is CASSMRAGGGYTF.